This T cell receptor beta chain was identified during a study of cytomegalovirus exposure and HLA in healthy donors. The PCR had 60 Vbeta and 13 Jbeta primers. The data were produced by immunoSEQ multiplex PCR, yet TCRdb's version contains in-frame clones alone and is incomplete. This sample has 150,000 to 200,000 clones, with approximately 80% found just once. Germline V gene lookup returns CDR1 SGHRS and CDR2 YFSETQ. The CDR3 has 14 amino acids. V lost 3 bases, J lost 8 bases, and 14 bases lay in between. The specimen was PBMCs. The sequence was collected from a boy aged 2-15 years in good health and CMV-seronegative. The genes are TRBV5-1 and TRBJ1-4; D not certain. CDR3 sequence (DNA): TGCGCCAGCAGCTCTTCGACTCTACGGGAAAAACTGTTTTTT. Translated, it gives CASSSSTLREKLFF.